This T cell receptor (beta chain) emerged from a study of blood T cell repertoires in COVID-19. Trimming removed 1 base from V and 0 bases from J, with 9 bases in between. CDR3 size: 16 residues. Looked up from germline, CDR1 is MGHRA and CDR2 is YSYEKL. Only in-frame clones appear in the TCRdb table, and some are missing; sequencing was by immunoSEQ multiplex PCR. The sample includes 150,000 to 200,000 clones, roughly four fifths of them seen just once. Sequencing used peripheral blood. This sequence originates from a man between 60 and 70 years old with active or convalescent COVID-19. The chain has TRBV4-1 and TRBJ1-4; D is unclear. The CDR3 is CASSQVRGTTNEKLFF. CDR3 sequence (DNA): TGCGCCAGCAGCCAAGTCCGGGGAACAACTAATGAAAAACTGTTTTTT.